One sample yielded the 20 T cell receptor beta chains listed below, sequenced in a study of cytomegalovirus exposure and HLA in healthy donors (TCRdb year 2017). Library preparation employed the immunoSEQ multiplex PCR assay. The multiplex PCR relied on a mix of 60 forward primers for TCR Vbeta segments and 13 reverse primers for TCR Jbeta segments. Here the immuneACCESS table is served through TCRdb, limited to in-frame sequences with V and J called. Missing clones are a known gap in these copies; in checked studies unresolved V genes cover under half, and the rest lacks a known reason. In this sample the table shows 150,000 or so clones, approximately 79% of which occur a single time. The ten largest clones take up about 0.91% of the sample. Sequenced material: PBMCs. The origin of the receptors is a woman between 45 and 65 years old in good health and CMV-seropositive.

V usage is TRBV7-9 and J usage is TRBJ1-5, with D hard to call. CDR1 SEHNR and CDR2 FQNEAQ come from the germline V gene (reference sequence). This CDR3 comprises 16 residues. Trimming removed 4 bases from V and 7 bases from J, with 20 bases in between. The CDR3 nucleotides are TGTGCCAGCAGCTCCCACGGGGAGGCCGGGTACCAGCCCCAGCATTTT. It yields the protein CASSSHGEAGYQPQHF.

The rearrangement links TRBV7-9 to TRBJ1-1; no clear D. The V gene's germline CDR1 is SEHNR and CDR2 FQNEAQ (reference sequence). V was pared by 5 bases and J by 8 bases, with 15 bases between. This CDR3 spans 13 amino acids. CDR3 region: CASSPHGAPEAFF. The CDR3 DNA reads TGTGCCAGCAGCCCACACGGAGCACCGGAAGCTTTCTTT.

V gene TRBV25-1 combines with J gene TRBJ2-3; D is unresolved. V lost 4 bases, J lost 1 base, and 18 bases lay in between. CDR3 length equals 17 residues. Germline CDR1 reads MGHDK; CDR2 reads SYGVNS. Here the CDR3 reads CASSGVGDSRRTDTQYF. As DNA, the CDR3 is TGTGCCAGCAGTGGAGTTGGCGACTCGCGCCGCACAGATACGCAGTATTTT.

CDR3 in amino acids: CSANSGQGAYNEQFF. Here the CDR3 DNA reads TGCAGCGCAAATTCGGGACAGGGGGCGTACAATGAGCAGTTCTTC. The V call is TRBV29-1, the J call TRBJ2-1, with 12 nucleotides matching TRBD1. The ends lost 7 bases at V and 4 bases at J; junction bases unmatched: 8. This CDR3 is built from 15 residues. Germline CDR1 SQVTM, CDR2 ANQGSEA.

This clone was observed a handful of times. This CDR3 is CASSQAMNTEAFF. The CDR3 DNA follows: TGCGCCAGCAGCCAAGCAATGAACACTGAAGCTTTCTTT. The rearrangement links TRBV4-1 to TRBJ1-1; D is unresolved. The germline V gene encodes CDR1 MGHRA and CDR2 YSYEKL. The CDR3 extends over 13 amino acids. Trimming pared 1 base from V and 0 bases from J, leaving 3 bases between.

The V call is TRBV7-9, the J call TRBJ2-3; tentative D call: TRBD2 (6 bases). Trimming removed 4 bases from V and 1 base from J, with 12 bases in between. Germline V gives CDR1 SEHNR, CDR2 FQNEAQ (reference sequence). The CDR3 runs to 15 residues. CDR3 region: CASSSPGLGTDTQYF. The CDR3 DNA sequence: TGTGCCAGCAGCTCCCCGGGACTGGGCACAGATACGCAGTATTTT.

This clone was seen once. The chain joins TRBV7-6 to TRBJ1-4; D not resolved. This CDR3 has 14 residues. The germline V and J ends were trimmed by 1 base and 6 bases, with 9 bases remaining between them. The germline V gene encodes CDR1 SGHVS and CDR2 FNYEAQ. This chain's CDR3 is CASSLVSSDEKLFF. CDR3 DNA: TGTGCCAGCAGCTTAGTGTCTTCCGATGAAAAACTGTTTTTT.

The J gene is TRBJ1-1, the V gene TRBV6-6, with 7 bases identical to TRBD1. The germline V gene has CDR1 MNHNY and CDR2 SVGAGI (reference sequence). This CDR3 contains 16 residues. Trimming took 0 bases from V and 0 from J; bases not matched to a gene: 4. In DNA form, the CDR3 reads TGTGCCAGCAGTTACTCGCGACAGGGCATGAACACTGAAGCTTTCTTT. It is translated as CASSYSRQGMNTEAFF.

V gene TRBV9 combines with J gene TRBJ1-3; 7 nucleotides align to TRBD1. CDR3 length: 16 residues. With V trimmed by 4 bases and J by 0 bases, 7 bases remained unmatched. CDR1 and CDR2 from the germline V gene are SGDLS and YYNGEE. The CDR3 DNA reads as TGTGCCAGCAGCACCCAACAGGGGCACTCTGGAAACACCATATATTTT. Encoded protein: CASSTQQGHSGNTIYF.

The rearrangement links TRBV4-2 to TRBJ2-3, with TRBD2 identical over 10 bases. Germline CDR1 and CDR2: LGHNA and YNFKEQ. V lost 2 bases to trimming and J lost 4 bases; unmatched junction nucleotides: 6. The CDR3 consists of 16 residues. For the CDR3, the DNA is TGTGCCAGCAGCCAACGTAGCGGGAGGTCGTCAGATACGCAGTATTTT. It encodes CASSQRSGRSSDTQYF.

The chain's CDR3 is CASSLQANYGYTF. The CDR3 DNA sequence: TGTGCCAGCTCACTTCAGGCTAACTATGGCTACACCTTC. The rearrangement links TRBV18 to TRBJ1-2; D gene uncertain. Per germline, CDR1 KGHSH and CDR2 LQKENI. V lost 4 bases, J lost 0 bases, and 6 bases lay in between. This CDR3 has 13 amino acids.

V gene TRBV28 combines with J gene TRBJ1-3; 9 bases align to TRBD1. After removal of 6 bases from V and 3 bases from J, the junction contained 6 bases not matched to a gene. In germline, CDR1 is MDHEN, CDR2 SYDVKM. The CDR3 has 15 amino acids. The CDR3 region is CASSQTGGFGNTIYF. The CDR3 DNA sequence: TGTGCCAGCAGCCAAACAGGGGGCTTTGGAAACACCATATATTTT.

This sequence joins TRBV5-1 and TRBJ2-1, with TRBD1 identical over 8 bases. Germline CDR1 and CDR2: SGHRS and YFSETQ. The CDR3 runs 14 residues. Trimming took 2 bases from V and 3 from J; bases not matched to a gene: 1. In DNA, the CDR3 is TGCGCCAGCAGCTTAGGACAGGGCTACAATGAGCAGTTCTTC. Translation gives CASSLGQGYNEQFF.

This clone appeared a single time. The chain uses TRBV29-1 and TRBJ1-1, with D possibly matching TRBD1 (6 bases). The CDR3 is made up of 11 amino acids. Trimming cost V 7 bases and J 1 base, with 7 bases left between them. Germline V CDR1 and CDR2: SQVTM, ANQGSEA. The CDR3 is CSGGGNTEAFF. In DNA form, the CDR3 reads TGCAGCGGAGGGGGGAACACTGAAGCTTTCTTT. The full variable domain, its missing parts supplied by reference TRBV29-1 and TRBJ1-1, is SAVISQKPSRDICQRGTSLTIQCQVDSQVTMMFWYRQQPGQSLTLIATANQGSEATYESGFVIDKFPISRPNLTFSTLTVSNMSPEDSSIYLCSGGGNTEAFFGQGTRLTVV.

V and J are TRBV30 and TRBJ1-6; a possible D gene is TRBD1 (5 bases). Germline loops: CDR1 GTSNPN, CDR2 SVGIG (reference sequence). V lost 0 bases, J lost 8 bases, and 14 bases lay in between. The CDR3 contains 15 residues. CDR3 sequence (DNA): TGTGCCTGGAGTGTACTAGGGACTCGGGATTCACCCCTCCACTTT. It encodes CAWSVLGTRDSPLHF.

On this clone itself: One end of the junction varies from germline; a read error may be responsible. The J gene is TRBJ1-2, the V gene TRBV7-7; possible D gene TRBD1, 5 bases. The length of the CDR3 is 17 residues. Germline V lookup: CDR1 SSHAT, CDR2 FNYEAQ (reference sequence). The CDR3 DNA reads TGTGCTAGCAGTTCAAGCCCAGGAACGGAGGGGAACTATGGCTACACCTTC. Its protein is CASSSSPGTEGNYGYTF.

V usage is TRBV12-2 and J usage is TRBJ2-6; the D call of TRBD2 is as the table states it, not checked on the DNA. TRBV12-2 counts as a pseudogene. The CDR3 extends over 18 amino acids. CDR3 nucleotides: TGTGCAAGTCGCTTATCGGGCTTAGCGGGAGACGGGGCCAACGTCCTGACTTTC. Encoded protein: CASRLSGLAGDGANVLTF.

This clone was observed a handful of times. This chain connects TRBV5-1 to TRBJ2-2, with 9 bases fitting TRBD1. V was pared by 2 bases and J by 4 bases, with 9 bases of the junction left unmatched. The CDR3 has 17 amino acids. Germline CDR1 and CDR2: SGHRS and YFSETQ. CDR3 sequence: CASSFTGTGSTTGELFF. The CDR3 coding sequence is TGCGCCAGCAGCTTTACCGGGACAGGGTCGACCACCGGGGAGCTGTTTTTT.

This clone appeared once. The chain carries TRBV14 and TRBJ1-3, with D possibly TRBD1 on 5 matching bases. The CDR3 covers 13 residues. The V gene lost 4 bases and the J gene lost 9 bases, with 13 bases spanning the gap. Germline V gene data show CDR1 as SGHDN and CDR2 as FVKESK. The CDR3, as DNA: TGTGCCAGCAGCCCGGTCCGGGGGAGCACCATATATTTT. Its protein is CASSPVRGSTIYF.

The chain is built from TRBV28 and TRBJ1-2, with a possible D match to TRBD1 (5 bases). Germline assignment: CDR1 MDHEN and CDR2 SYDVKM. Trimming pared 5 bases from V and 3 bases from J, leaving 7 bases between. This CDR3 contains 12 residues. Here the CDR3 reads CASSSRDYGYTF. CDR3 DNA: TGTGCCAGCAGTAGCAGGGACTATGGCTACACCTTC.